The rows below give T cell receptor beta chains drawn from one sample of a study of T cell changes during pregnancy in multiple sclerosis. The method was immunoSEQ multiplex PCR; TCRdb's version includes in-frame clones alone and lacks a portion of them. This sample carries approximately 80,000 clones, roughly 94% of them seen once, and the ten largest clones take roughly 0.93%. The input for sequencing was peripheral blood, taken in the second trimester of pregnancy. The receptors here all came from a female donor in good health, enrolled as a control in a pregnancy study. Both conserved end residues are part of each CDR3. Each record gives: clone size, V gene, D gene, J gene, CDR3 DNA, CDR3 protein. D genes are given only for firm matches. Part of the rows lack a size; the others show once, few, many or a class for expanded clones.

NA	TRBV7-9	NA	TRBJ2-3	TGTGCCAGCAGCACTGTAACAGGGAAAGATACGCAGTATTTT	CASSTVTGKDTQYF
NA	TRBV6-1	TRBD2	TRBJ2-3	TGTGCCAGCAGTGTTGGACTAGCGGGACACACAGATACGCAGTATTTT	CASSVGLAGHTDTQYF
NA	TRBV27	TRBD2	TRBJ2-7	TGTGCCAGCAGTGTGGCGGGAGCCTATGAGCAGTACTTC	CASSVAGAYEQYF
few	TRBV2	NA	TRBJ1-1	TGTGCCAGCAGTACATCAGGGCGCCCTGAAGCTTTCTTT	CASSTSGRPEAFF
NA	TRBV19	TRBD2	TRBJ2-7	TGTGCCAGTAGTGCGACTAGCGGGCCCTCCTACGAGCAGTACTTC	CASSATSGPSYEQYF
once	TRBV6-4	TRBD1	TRBJ2-3	TGTGCCAGCAGCACCCAGGGGGCCAGCACAGATACGCAGTATTTT	CASSTQGASTDTQYF
NA	TRBV27	NA	TRBJ1-5	TGTGCCAGCAGTTTATTCGGGGGGCTCGAGAATCAGCCCCAGCATTTT	CASSLFGGLENQPQHF
NA	TRBV7-6	NA	TRBJ2-7	TGTGCCAGCAGCTCTGGACAGTACTACGAGCAGTACTTC	CASSSGQYYEQYF
once	TRBV29-1	NA	TRBJ1-2	TGCAGCGTTGAAACAGGGTATGGCTACACCTTC	CSVETGYGYTF
NA	TRBV7-9	TRBD1	TRBJ2-1	TGTGCCAGCAGCTATACGGGGACAGTCGATGAGCAGTTCTTC	CASSYTGTVDEQFF
once	TRBV2	TRBD2	TRBJ2-3	TGTGCCAGCAGTGAAATAGGACCACTAGCGGGAGTCCCAGATACGCAGTATTTT	CASSEIGPLAGVPDTQYF
once	TRBV28	TRBD2	TRBJ2-7	TGTGCCAGCAGTACTCCGGGACTAGCCTTCGAGCAGTACTTC	CASSTPGLAFEQYF
NA	TRBV4-2	TRBD1	TRBJ1-4	TGTGCCAGCAGCCAAGATCTTGGGGGACAGGGATATGAAAAACTGTTTTTT	CASSQDLGGQGYEKLFF